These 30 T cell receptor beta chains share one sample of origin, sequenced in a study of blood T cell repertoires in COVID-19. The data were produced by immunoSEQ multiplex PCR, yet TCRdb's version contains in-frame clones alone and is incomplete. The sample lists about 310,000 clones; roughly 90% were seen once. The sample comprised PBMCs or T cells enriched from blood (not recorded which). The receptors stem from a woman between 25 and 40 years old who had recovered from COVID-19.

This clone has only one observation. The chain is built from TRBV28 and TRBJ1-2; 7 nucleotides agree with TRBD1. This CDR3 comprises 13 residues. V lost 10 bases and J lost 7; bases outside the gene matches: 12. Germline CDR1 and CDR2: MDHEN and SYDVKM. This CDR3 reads CATHYRGKIGYTF. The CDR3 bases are TGTGCCACCCATTACAGGGGAAAGATTGGCTACACCTTC.

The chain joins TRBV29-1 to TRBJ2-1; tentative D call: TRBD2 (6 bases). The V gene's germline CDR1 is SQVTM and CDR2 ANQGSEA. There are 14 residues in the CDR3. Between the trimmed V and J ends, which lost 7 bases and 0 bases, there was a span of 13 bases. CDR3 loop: CSAPVGGSYNEQFF. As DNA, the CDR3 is TGCAGCGCCCCTGTGGGGGGCTCCTACAATGAGCAGTTCTTC.

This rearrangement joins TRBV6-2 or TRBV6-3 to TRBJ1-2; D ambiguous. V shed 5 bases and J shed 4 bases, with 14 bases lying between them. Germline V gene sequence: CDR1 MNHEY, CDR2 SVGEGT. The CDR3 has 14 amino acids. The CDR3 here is CASSLSVWSYGYTF. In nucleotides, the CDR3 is TGTGCCAGCAGTCTGAGCGTTTGGAGCTATGGCTACACCTTC.

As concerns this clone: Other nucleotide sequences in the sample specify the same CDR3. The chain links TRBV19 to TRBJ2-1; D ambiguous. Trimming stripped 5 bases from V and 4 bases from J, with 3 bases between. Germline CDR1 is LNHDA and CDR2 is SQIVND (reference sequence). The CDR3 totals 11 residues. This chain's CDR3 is CASSLYNEQFF. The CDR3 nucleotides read TGTGCCAGTAGTTTATACAATGAGCAGTTCTTC.

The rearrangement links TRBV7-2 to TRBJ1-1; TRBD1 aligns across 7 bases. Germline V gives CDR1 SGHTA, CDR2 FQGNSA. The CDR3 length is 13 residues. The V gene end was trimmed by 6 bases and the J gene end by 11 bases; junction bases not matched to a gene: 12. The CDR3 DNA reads TGTGCCAGCAGTTTCCAGGGGGGTGTTATGGCTTTCTTT. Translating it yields CASSFQGGVMAFF.

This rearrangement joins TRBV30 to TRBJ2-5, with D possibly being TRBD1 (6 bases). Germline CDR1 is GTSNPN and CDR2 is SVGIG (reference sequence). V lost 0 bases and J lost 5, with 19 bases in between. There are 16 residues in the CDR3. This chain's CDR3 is CAWSVEGPPRGETQYF. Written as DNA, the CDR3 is TGTGCCTGGAGTGTAGAGGGACCACCGAGGGGGGAGACCCAGTACTTC.

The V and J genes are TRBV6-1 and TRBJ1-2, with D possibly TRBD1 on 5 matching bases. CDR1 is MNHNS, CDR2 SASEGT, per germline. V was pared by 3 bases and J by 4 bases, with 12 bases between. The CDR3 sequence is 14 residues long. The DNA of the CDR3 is TGTGCCAGCAGTGAGGCAGGGTGGGTCTATGGCTACACCTTC. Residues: CASSEAGWVYGYTF.

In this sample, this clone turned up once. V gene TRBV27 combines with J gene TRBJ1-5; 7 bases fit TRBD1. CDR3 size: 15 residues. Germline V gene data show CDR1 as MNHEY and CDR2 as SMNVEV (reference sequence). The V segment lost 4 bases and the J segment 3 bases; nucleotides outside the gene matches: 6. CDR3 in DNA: TGTGCCAGCAGTTCCGAACAGGGGCCCAATCAGCCCCAGCATTTT. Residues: CASSSEQGPNQPQHF.

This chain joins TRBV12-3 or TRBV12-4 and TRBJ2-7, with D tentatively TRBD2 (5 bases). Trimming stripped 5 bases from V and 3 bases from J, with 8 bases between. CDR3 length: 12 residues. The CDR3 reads CASSRTFYEQYF. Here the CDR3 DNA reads TGTGCCAGCAGTCGGACTTTCTACGAGCAGTACTTC.

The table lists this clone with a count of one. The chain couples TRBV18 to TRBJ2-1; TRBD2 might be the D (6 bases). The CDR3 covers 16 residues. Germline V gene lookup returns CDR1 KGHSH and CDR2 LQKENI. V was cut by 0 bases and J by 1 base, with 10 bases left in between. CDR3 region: CASSPPSGTSYNEQFF. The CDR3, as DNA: TGTGCCAGCTCACCACCTAGCGGAACTTCCTACAATGAGCAGTTCTTC.

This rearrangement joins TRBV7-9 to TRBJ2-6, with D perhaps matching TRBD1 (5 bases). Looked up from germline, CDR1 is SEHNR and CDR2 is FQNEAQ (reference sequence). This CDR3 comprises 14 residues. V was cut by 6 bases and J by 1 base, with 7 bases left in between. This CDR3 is CASSSGSGANVLTF. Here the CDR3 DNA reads TGTGCCAGCAGTTCAGGGTCTGGGGCCAACGTCCTGACTTTC. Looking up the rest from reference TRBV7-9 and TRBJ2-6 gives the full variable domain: DTGVSQNPRHKITKRGQNVTFRCDPISEHNRLYWYRQTLGQGPEFLTYFQNEAQLEKSRLLSDRFSAERPKGSFSTLEIQRTEQGDSAMYLCASSSGSGANVLTFGAGSRLTVL.

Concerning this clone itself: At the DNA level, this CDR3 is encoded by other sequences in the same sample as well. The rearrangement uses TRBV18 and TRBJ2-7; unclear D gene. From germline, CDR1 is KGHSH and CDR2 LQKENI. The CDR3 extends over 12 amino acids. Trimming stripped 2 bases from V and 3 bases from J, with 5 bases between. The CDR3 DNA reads TGTGCCAGCTCACCAAACAGCTACGAGCAGTACTTC. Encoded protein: CASSPNSYEQYF.

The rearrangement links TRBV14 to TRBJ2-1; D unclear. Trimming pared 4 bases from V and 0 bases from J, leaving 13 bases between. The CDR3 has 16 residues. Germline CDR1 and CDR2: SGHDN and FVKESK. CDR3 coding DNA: TGTGCCAGCAGCCCCTATCGCGCAAGCTCCTACAATGAGCAGTTCTTC. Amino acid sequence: CASSPYRASSYNEQFF.

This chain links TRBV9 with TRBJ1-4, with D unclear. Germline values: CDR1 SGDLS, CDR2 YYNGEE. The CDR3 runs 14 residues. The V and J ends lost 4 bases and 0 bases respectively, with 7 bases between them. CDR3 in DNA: TGTGCCAGCAGCACCCGGGCAACTAATGAAAAACTGTTTTTT. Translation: CASSTRATNEKLFF.

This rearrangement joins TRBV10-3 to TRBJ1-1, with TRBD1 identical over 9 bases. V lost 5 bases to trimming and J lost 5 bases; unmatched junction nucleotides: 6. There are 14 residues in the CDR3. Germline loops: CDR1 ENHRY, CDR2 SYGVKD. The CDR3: CAISKDRGFTEAFF. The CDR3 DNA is TGTGCCATCAGTAAGGACAGGGGCTTTACTGAAGCTTTCTTT.

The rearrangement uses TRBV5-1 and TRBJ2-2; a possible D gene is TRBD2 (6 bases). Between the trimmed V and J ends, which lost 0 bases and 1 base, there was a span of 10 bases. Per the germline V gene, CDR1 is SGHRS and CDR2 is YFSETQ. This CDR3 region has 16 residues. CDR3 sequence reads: CASSLVLRGNTGELFF. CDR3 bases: TGCGCCAGCAGCTTGGTTTTGCGGGGGAACACCGGGGAGCTGTTTTTT. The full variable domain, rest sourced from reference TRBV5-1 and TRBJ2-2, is KAGVTQTPRYLIKTRGQQVTLSCSPISGHRSVSWYQQTPGQGLQFLFEYFSETQRNKGNFPGRFSGRQFSNSRSEMNVSTLELGDSALYLCASSLVLRGNTGELFFGEGSRLTVL.

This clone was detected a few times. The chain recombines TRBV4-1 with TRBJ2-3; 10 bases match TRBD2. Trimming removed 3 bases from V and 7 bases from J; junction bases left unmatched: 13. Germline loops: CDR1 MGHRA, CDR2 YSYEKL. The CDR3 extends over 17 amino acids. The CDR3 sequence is CASSQGSSGRSVNTQYF. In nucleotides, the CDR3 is TGCGCCAGCAGCCAGGGCTCTAGCGGGAGATCTGTAAATACGCAGTATTTT.

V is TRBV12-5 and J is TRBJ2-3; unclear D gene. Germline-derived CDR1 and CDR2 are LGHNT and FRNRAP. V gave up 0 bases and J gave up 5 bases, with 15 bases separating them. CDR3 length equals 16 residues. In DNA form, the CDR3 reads TGTGCTAGTGGTTTGGTTTTAAGAATCGGGTTAGATACGCAGTATTTT. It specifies CASGLVLRIGLDTQYF. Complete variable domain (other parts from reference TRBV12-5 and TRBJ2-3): DARVTQTPRHKVTEMGQEVTMRCQPILGHNTVFWYRQTMMQGLELLAYFRNRAPLDDSGMPKDRFSAEMPDATLATLKIQPSEPRDSAVYFCASGLVLRIGLDTQYFGPGTRLTVL.

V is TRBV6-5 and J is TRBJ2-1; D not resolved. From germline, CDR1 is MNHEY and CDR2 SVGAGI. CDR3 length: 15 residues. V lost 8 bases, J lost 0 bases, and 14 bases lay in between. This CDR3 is CASHGSWSSYNEQFF. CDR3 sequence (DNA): TGTGCCAGCCACGGTAGCTGGAGCTCCTACAATGAGCAGTTCTTC.

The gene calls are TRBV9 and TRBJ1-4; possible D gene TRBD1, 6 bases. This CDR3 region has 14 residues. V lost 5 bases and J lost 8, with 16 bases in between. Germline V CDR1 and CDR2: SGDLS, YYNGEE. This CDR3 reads CASSVSGGREKLFF. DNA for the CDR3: TGTGCCAGCAGTGTCTCGGGGGGGCGAGAAAAACTGTTTTTT.

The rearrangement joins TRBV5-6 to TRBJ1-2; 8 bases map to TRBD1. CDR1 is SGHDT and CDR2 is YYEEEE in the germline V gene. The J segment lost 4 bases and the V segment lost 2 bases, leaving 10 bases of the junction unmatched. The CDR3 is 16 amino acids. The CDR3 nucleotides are TGTGCCAGCAGCTTCCTCAGGACAGGGTCAACCTATGGCTACACCTTC. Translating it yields CASSFLRTGSTYGYTF.

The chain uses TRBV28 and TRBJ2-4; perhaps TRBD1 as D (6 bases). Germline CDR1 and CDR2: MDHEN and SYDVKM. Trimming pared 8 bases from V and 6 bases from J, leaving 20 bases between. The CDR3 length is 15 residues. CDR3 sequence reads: CASSNTGQGRNIQYF. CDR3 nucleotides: TGTGCCAGCTCCAACACGGGCCAGGGGAGAAACATTCAGTACTTC.

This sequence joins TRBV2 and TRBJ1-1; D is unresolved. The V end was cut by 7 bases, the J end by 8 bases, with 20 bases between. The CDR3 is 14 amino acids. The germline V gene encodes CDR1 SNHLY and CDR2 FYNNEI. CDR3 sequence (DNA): TGTGCCAGCATCTCTGGGTCACTGGGCAACGAAGCTTTCTTT. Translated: CASISGSLGNEAFF.

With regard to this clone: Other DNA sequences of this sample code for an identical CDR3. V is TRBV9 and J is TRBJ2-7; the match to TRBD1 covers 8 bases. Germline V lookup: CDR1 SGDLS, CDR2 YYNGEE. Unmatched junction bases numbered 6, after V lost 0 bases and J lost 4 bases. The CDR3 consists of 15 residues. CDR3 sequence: CASSVGGQGAYEQYF. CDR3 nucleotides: TGTGCCAGCAGCGTAGGCGGGCAGGGGGCATACGAGCAGTACTTC.

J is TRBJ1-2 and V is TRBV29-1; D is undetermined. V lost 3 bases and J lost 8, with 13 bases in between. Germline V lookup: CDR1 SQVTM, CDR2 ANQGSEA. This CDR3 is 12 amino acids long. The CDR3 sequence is CSVDSRWRGYTF. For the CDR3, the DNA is TGCAGCGTTGACTCAAGGTGGAGGGGCTACACCTTC.

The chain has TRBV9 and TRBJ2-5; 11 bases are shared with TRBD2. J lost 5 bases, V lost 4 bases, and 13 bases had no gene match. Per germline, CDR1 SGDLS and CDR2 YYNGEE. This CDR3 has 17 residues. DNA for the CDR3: TGTGCCAGCAGCCCCTCCATAGCGGGAGGGCCCCGTGAGACCCAGTACTTC. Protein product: CASSPSIAGGPRETQYF.

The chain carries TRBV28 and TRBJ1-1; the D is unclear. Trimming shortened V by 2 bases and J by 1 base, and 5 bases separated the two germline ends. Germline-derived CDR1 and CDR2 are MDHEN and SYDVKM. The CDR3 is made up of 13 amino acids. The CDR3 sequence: CASSLEGNTEAFF. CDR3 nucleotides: TGTGCCAGCAGTTTAGAGGGGAACACTGAAGCTTTCTTT.

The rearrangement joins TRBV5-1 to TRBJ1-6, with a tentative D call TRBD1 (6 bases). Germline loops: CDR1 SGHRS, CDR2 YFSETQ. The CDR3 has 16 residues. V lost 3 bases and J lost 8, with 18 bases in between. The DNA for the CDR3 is TGCGCCAGCAGCTCCGGGGGGGCCGGGGGAGATTCACCCCTCCACTTT. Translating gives CASSSGGAGGDSPLHF.

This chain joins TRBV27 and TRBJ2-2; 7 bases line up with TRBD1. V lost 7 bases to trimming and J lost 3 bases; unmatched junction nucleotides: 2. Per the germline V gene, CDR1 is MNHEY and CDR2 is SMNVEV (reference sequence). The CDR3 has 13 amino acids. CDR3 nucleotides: TGTGCCAGCAACAGGGGTGACACCGGGGAGCTGTTTTTT. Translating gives CASNRGDTGELFF.

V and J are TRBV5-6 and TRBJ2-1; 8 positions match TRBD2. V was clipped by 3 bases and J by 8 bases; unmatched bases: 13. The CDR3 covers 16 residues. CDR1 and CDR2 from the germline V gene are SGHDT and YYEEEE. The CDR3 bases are TGTGCCAGCAGCTGGGGAACCGGGACTAGGGGCTATGAGCAGTTCTTC. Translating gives CASSWGTGTRGYEQFF.